This TCR beta chain is from a study of T cell changes during pregnancy in multiple sclerosis (dated by TCRdb to about 2019). Regarding the complete study: The study examined how the T cell repertoire changed over the course of pregnancy in women with multiple sclerosis.

The library was obtained by the immunoSEQ multiplex PCR assay. This is the immuneACCESS table as TCRdb keeps it, with only in-frame sequences that have V and J called. A part of the clones is gone; compared with another copy, unresolved V genes explain less than half, and the rest is unexplained. In this sample the table shows some 45,000 clones, about nine tenths of which occur a single time. The top ten constitute approximately 2% of the sample. Comment on this clone: The antigen it recognizes is unknown. Base qualities are not provided; no much larger clone lies one nucleotide away.

CDR1 and CDR2, per the germline V gene, are MNHEY and SVGAGI. V lost 0 bases and J lost 8 bases, and the count of bases not matched to a germline gene is 5. The CDR3 holds 16 amino acids from the cysteine to the phenylalanine. Only the CDR3 portion is preserved as DNA: 48 bases, with reading frame beginning at the first base. The rearranged segments are TRBV6-5 and TRBJ1-4, with 11 bases aligning to TRBD1. The material was CD4+ T cells from peripheral blood mononuclear cells, obtained after pregnancy. The origin of this receptor is a female donor in good health, enrolled as a control in a pregnancy study. The CDR3 in this case is CASSYSWTGGSEKLFF. The DNA reads as follows: TGTGCCAGCAGTTACTCGTGGACAGGGGGCTCGGAAAAACTGTTTTTT.